This T cell receptor (beta chain) comes out of a study of graft-versus-host responses after intestinal transplantation. Study-wide points: The marrow of recipients harbored GvH clones, and ileum or blood showed some of them first.

The germline V gene encodes CDR1 KGHSH and CDR2 LQKENI. This CDR3 region has 18 residues. Concerning this clone: Its antigen remains unknown.

Assay: immunoSEQ multiplex PCR; the TCRdb copy retains only in-frame clones and omits some. The sample records tens of thousands of clones, almost 95% being singletons. V and J are TRBV18 and TRBJ2-5, with TRBD1 matching 11 bases. The last part of the DNA fits TRBJ2-7 better; the J call may be wrong. The specimen was unstimulated CD4+ T cells sorted from spleen or lymph node cells, collected before transplant. This receptor was taken from a human donor who was the organ donor for an intestinal transplant. The CDR3 DNA is TGTGCCAGCTCACCAGCGCCGGTTGGACAGGGGGCTACCTACGAGCAGTACTTC. It encodes CASSPAPVGQGATYEQYF.